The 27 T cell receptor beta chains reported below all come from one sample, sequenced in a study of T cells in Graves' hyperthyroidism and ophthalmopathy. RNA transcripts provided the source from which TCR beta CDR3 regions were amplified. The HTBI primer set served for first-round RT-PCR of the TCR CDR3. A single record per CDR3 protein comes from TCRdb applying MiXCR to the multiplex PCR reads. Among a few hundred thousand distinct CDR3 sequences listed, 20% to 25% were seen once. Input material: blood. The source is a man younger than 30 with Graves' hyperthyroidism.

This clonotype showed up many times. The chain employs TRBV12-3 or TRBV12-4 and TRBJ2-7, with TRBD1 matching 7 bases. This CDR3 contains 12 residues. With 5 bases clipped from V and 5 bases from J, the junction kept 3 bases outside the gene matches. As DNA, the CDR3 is TGTGCCAGCAGTGAACAGGGGAACGAGCAGTACTTC. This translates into CASSEQGNEQYF.

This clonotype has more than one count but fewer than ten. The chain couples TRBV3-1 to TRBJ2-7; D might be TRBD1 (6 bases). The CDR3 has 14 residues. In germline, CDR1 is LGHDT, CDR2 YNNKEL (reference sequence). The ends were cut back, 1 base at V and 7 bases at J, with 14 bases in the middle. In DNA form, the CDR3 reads TGTGCCAGCAGCCAAGCATGGACAGATGGAGAGCAGTACTTC. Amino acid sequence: CASSQAWTDGEQYF.

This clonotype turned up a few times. The CDR3 DNA reads as TGTGCCAGCAACAGTAATTCACCCCTCCACTTT. Its translation: CASNSNSPLHF. The V gene is TRBV28, the J gene TRBJ1-6, with D unresolved. Trimming cost V 7 bases and J 6 bases, with 4 bases left between them. The CDR3 length is 11 residues. Germline V gene data show CDR1 as MDHEN and CDR2 as SYDVKM.

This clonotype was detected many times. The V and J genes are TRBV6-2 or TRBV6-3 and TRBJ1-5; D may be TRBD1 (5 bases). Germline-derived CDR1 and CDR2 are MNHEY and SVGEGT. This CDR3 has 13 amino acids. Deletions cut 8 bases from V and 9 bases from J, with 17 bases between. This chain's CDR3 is CASCFRVGRPQHF. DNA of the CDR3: TGTGCCAGCTGCTTCAGGGTCGGGAGGCCCCAGCATTTT.

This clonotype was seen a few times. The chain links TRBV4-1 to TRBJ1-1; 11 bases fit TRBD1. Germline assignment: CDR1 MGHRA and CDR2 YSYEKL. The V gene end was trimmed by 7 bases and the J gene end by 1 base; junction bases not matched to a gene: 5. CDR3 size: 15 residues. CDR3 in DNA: TGCGCCAGCACCGGACAGGGGGCTTGGAACACTGAAGCTTTCTTT. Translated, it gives CASTGQGAWNTEAFF.

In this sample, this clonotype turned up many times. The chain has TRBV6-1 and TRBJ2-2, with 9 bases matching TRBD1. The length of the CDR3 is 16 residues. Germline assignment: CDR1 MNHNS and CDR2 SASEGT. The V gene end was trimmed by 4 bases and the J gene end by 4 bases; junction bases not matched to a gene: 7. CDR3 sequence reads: CASSVRTGDFTGELFF. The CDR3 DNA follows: TGTGCCAGCAGTGTGAGGACAGGGGATTTCACCGGGGAGCTGTTTTTT.

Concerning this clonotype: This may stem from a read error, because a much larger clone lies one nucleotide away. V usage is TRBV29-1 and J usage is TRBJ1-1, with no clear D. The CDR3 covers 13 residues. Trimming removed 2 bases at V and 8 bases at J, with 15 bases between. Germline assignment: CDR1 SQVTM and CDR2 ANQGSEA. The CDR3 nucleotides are TGCAGCGTTGAACCGGGGTCGACTATAGAAGCTTTCTTT. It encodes CSVEPGSTIEAFF.

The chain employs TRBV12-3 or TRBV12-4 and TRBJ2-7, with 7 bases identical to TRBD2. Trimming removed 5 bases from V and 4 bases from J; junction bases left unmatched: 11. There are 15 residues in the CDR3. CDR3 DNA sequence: TGTGCCAGCAGTGGCGGGACCAGCGGGGATTACGAGCAGTACTTC. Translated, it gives CASSGGTSGDYEQYF.

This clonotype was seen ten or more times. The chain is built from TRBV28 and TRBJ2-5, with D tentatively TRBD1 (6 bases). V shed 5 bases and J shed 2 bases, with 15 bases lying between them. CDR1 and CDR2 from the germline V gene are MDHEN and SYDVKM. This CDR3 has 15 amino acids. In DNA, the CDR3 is TGTGCCAGCAGTCCGCCAGGGGCGTTGCAAGAGACCCAGTACTTC. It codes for CASSPPGALQETQYF.

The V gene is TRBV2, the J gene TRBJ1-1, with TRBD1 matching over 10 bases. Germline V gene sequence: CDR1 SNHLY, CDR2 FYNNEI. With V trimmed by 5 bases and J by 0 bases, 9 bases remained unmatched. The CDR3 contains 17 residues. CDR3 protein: CASSLGQGLIMNTEAFF. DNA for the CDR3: TGTGCCAGCAGTTTGGGACAGGGGCTTATCATGAACACTGAAGCTTTCTTT.

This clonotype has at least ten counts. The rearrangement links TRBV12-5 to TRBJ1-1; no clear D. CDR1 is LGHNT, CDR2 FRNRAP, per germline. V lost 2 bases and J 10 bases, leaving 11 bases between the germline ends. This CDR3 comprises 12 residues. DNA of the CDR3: TGTGCTAGTGGTTTGACTAAGAACGCAGCTTTCTTT. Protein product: CASGLTKNAAFF.

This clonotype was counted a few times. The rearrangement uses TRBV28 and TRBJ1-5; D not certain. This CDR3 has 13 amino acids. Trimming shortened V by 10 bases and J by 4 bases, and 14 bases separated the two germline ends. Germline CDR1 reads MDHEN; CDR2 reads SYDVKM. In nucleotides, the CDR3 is TGTGCCACGACCCTGAACCGAAATCAGCCCCAGCATTTT. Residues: CATTLNRNQPQHF.

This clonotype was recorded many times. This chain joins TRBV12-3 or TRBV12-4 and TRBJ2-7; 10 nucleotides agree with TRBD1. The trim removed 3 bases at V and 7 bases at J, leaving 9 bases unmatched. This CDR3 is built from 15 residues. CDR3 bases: TGTGCCAGCAGTTTTGACAGGGGGCCCGCCCGAGAGCAGTACTTC. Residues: CASSFDRGPAREQYF.

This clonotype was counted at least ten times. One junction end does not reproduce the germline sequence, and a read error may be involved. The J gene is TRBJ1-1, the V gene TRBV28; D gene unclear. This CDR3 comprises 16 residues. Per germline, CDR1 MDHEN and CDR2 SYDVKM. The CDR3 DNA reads TGTGCCAGTAGTTACTCTTACATTGAGGGGAACACTGAAGCTTTCTTT. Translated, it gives CASSYSYIEGNTEAFF.

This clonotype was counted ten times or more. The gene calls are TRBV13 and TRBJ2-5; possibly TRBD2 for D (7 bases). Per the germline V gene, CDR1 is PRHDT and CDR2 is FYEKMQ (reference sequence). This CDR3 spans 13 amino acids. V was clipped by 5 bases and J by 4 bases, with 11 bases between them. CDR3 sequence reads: CASSAGGLETQYF. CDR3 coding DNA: TGTGCCAGCAGCGCCGGGGGGCTAGAGACCCAGTACTTC.

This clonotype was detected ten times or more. The CDR3 region is CASRRLAGGDEQYF. Written as DNA, the CDR3 is TGTGCCAGCAGACGACTAGCGGGGGGCGACGAGCAGTACTTC. The rearrangement links TRBV11-2 to TRBJ2-7; 13 bases match TRBD2. The CDR3 runs 14 residues. Germline lookup yields CDR1 SGHAT and CDR2 FQNNGV. V lost 6 bases to trimming and J lost 5 bases; unmatched junction nucleotides: 4.

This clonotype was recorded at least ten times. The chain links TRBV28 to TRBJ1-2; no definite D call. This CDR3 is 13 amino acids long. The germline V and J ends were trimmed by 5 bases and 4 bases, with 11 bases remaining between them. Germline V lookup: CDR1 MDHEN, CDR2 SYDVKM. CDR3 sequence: CASSPGVFYGYTF. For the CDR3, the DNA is TGTGCCAGCAGTCCCGGGGTTTTCTATGGCTACACCTTC.

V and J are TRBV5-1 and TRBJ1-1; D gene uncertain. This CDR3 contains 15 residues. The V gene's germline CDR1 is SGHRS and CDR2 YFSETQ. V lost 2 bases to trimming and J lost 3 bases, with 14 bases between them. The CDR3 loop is CASSFGNNVDTEAFF. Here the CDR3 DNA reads TGCGCCAGCAGCTTCGGTAACAACGTGGACACTGAAGCTTTCTTT.

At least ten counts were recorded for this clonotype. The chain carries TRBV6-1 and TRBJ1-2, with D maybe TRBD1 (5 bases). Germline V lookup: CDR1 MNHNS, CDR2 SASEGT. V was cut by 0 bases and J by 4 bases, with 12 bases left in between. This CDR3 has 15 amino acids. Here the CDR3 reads CASSEAAWGGYGYTF. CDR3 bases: TGTGCCAGCAGTGAAGCGGCGTGGGGGGGCTATGGCTACACCTTC.

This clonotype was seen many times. Here the CDR3 reads CASSYGWRTFYNQPQHF. CDR3 in DNA: TGTGCCAGCAGTTACGGTTGGCGGACCTTCTACAATCAGCCCCAGCATTTT. The chain is built from TRBV6-2 or TRBV6-3 and TRBJ1-5; D is ambiguous. Trimming left V 2 bases short and J 3 bases short, with 17 bases between. Germline V gene lookup returns CDR1 MNHEY and CDR2 SVGEGT. The CDR3 extends over 17 amino acids.

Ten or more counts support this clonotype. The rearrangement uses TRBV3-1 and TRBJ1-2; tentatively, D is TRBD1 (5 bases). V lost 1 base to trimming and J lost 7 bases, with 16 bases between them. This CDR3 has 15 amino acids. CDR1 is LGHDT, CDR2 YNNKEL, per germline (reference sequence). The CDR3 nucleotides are TGTGCCAGCAGCCAAGCAGAGACGTGGGACGGTGGCTACACCTTC. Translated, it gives CASSQAETWDGGYTF.

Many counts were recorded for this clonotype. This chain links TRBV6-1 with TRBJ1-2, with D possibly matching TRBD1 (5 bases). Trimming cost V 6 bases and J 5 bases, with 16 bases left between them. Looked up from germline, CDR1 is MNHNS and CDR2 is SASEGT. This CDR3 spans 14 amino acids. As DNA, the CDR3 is TGTGCCAGCAGAGAGTATGGGGGGGTGTATGGCTACACCTTC. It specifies CASREYGGVYGYTF.

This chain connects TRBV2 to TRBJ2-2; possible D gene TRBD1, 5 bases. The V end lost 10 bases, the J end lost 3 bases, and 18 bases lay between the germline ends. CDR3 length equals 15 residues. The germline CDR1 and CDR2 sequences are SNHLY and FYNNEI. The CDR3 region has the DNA TGTGCCATCCCACGGCAGGGTGGGCACACCGGGGAGCTGTTTTTT. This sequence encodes CAIPRQGGHTGELFF.

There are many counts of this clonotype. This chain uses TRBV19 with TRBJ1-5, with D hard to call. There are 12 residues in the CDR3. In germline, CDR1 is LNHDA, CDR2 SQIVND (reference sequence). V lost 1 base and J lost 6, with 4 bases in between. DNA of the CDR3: TGTGCCAGTAGTATAGGTTTTCAGCCCCAGCATTTT. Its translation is CASSIGFQPQHF.

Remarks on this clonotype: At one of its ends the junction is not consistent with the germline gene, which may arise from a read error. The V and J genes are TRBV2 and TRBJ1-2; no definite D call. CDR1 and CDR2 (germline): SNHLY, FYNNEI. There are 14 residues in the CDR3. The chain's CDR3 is CAGSVLGRNYGYTF. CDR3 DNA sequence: TGTGCCGGCAGTGTGTTAGGAAGAAACTATGGCTACACCTTC.

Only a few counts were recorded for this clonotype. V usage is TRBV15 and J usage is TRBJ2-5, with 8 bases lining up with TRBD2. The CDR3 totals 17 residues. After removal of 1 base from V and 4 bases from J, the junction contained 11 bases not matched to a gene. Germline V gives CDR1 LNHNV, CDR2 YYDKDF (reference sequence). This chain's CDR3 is CATSRGDSGMGGETQYF. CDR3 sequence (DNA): TGTGCCACCAGCAGAGGGGATAGCGGGATGGGAGGAGAGACCCAGTACTTC. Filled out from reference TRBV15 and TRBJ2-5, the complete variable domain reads DAMVIQNPRYQVTQFGKPVTLSCSQTLNHNVMYWYQQKSSQAPKLLFHYYDKDFNNEADTPDNFQSRRPNTSFCFLDIRSPGLGDTAMYLCATSRGDSGMGGETQYFGPGTRLLVL.

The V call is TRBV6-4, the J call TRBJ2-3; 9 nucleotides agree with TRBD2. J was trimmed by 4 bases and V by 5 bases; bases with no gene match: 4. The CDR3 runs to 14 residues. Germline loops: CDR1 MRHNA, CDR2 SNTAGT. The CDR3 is CASSNGGGADTQYF. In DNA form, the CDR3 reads TGTGCCAGCAGTAATGGCGGGGGGGCAGATACGCAGTATTTT.